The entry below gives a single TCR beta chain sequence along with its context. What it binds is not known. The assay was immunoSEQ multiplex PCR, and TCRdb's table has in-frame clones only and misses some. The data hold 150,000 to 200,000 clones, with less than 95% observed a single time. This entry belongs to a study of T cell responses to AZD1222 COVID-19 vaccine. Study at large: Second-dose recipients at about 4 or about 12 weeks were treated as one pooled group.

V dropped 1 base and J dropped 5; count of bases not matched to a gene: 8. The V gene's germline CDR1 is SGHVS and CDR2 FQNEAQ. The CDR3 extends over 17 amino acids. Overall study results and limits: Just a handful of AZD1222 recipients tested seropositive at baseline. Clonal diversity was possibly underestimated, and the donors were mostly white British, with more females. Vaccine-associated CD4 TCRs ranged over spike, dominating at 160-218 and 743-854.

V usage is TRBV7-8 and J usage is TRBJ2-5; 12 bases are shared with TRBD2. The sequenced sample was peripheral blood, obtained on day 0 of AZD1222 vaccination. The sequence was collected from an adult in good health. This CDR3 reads CASSLVGLAGGPETQYF. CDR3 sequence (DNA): TGTGCCAGCAGCTTAGTGGGGCTAGCGGGGGGGCCGGAGACCCAGTACTTC.